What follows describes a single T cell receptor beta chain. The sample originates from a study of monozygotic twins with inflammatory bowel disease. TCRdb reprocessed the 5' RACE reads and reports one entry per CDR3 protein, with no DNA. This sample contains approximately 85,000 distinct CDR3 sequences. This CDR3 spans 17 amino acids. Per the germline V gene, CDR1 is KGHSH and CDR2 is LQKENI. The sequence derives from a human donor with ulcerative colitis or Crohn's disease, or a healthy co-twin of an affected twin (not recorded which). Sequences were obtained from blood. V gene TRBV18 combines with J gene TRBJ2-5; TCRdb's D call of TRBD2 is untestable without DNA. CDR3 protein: CASSPTQSGGSQETQYF.